This T cell receptor (beta chain) was sequenced during a study of cytomegalovirus exposure and HLA in healthy donors. Study-wide points: Cytomegalovirus association was listed for 150 or so TCR beta chains.

About this clone itself: Its antigen remains unidentified.

Healthy bone marrow donors supplied every sample. The study ran its PCR with 60 Vbeta and 13 Jbeta primers. Repertoires were generated with immunoSEQ multiplex PCR, while TCRdb's copy carries only in-frame clones and drops some. This table holds about 41,000 clones. Germline CDR1 reads MNHNS; CDR2 reads SASEGT. There are 13 residues in the CDR3. With 4 bases removed from V and 1 base from J, the gap between germline ends came to 7 bases. Sequences were obtained from PBMCs. J is TRBJ1-1 and V is TRBV6-1, with D unresolved. This receptor was identified in a man aged 30 to 45 in good health and CMV-seronegative. CDR3 nucleotide sequence: TGTGCCAGCAGTGTGGAGGGGAACACTGAAGCTTTCTTT. Encoded protein: CASSVEGNTEAFF.